The entry below describes one TCR beta chain. Its antigen is undetermined. This sample stems from a study of T-cell memory formation after mild COVID-19. Findings and caveats of the study: Memory sampled before infection contained some responding clones, suggesting cross-reactive memory joined.

TCRdb independently ran MiXCR on the 5' RACE reads; one entry per CDR3 protein. Of 380,000 or so distinct CDR3 sequences listed, approximately 14% are singletons. The sequencing sample was made of PBMCs or a T cell subset sorted from them (not recorded which). This TCR came from a man between 18 and 29 years old who had mild COVID-19 (a few samples of this study predate the infection). Cell type and time point are not known.

CDR3 loop: CASSTLGGGPTDTQYF. For the CDR3, the DNA is TGTGCCAGCAGTACCCTCGGCGGGGGGCCCACAGATACGCAGTATTTT. The V call is TRBV27, the J call TRBJ2-3; 8 bases are a match to TRBD2. Germline values: CDR1 MNHEY, CDR2 SMNVEV (reference sequence). The CDR3 sequence is 16 residues long. V lost 5 bases and J lost 2; bases outside the gene matches: 9.